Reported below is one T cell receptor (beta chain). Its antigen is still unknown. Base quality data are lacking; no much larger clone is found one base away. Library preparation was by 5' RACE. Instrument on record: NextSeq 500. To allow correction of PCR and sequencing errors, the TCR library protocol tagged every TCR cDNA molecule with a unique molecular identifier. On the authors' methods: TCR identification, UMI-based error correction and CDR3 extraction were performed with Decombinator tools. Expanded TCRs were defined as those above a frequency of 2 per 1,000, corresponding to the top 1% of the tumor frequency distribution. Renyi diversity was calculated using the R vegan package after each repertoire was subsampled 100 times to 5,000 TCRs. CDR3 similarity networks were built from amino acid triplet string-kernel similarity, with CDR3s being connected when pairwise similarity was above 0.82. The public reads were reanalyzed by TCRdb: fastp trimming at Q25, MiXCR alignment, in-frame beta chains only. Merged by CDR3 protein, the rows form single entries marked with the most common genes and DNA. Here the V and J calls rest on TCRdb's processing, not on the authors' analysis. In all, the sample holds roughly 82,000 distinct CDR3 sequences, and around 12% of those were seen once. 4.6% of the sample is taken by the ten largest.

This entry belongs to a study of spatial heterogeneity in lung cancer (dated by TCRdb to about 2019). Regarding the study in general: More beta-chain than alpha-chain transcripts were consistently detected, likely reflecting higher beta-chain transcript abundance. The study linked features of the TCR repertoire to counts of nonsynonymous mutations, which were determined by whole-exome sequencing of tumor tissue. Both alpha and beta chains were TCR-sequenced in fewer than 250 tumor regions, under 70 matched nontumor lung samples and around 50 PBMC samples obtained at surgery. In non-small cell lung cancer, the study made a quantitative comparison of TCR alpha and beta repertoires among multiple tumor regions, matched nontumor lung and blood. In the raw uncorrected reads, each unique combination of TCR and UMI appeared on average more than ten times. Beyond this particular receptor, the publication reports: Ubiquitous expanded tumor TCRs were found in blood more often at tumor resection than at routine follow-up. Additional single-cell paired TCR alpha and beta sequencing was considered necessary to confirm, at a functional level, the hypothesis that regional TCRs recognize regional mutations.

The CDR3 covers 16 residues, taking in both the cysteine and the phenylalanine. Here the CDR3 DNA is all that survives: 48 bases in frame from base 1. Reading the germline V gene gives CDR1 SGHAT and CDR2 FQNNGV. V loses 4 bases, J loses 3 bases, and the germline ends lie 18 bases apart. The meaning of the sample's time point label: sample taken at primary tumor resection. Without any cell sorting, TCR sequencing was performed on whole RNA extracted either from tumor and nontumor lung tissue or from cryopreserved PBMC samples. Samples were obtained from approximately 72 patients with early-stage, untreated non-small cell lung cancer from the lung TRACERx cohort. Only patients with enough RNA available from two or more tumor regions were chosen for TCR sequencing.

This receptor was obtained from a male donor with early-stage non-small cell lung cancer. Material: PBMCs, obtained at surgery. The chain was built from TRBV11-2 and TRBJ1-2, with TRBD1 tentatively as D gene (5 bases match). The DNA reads TGTGCCAGCAGCTCCGTGACTTTCTCGGGGGACTATGGCTACACCTTC. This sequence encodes CASSSVTFSGDYGYTF.